The 5 T cell receptor beta chains in this list originate from one sample, sequenced in a study of blood T cell repertoires in COVID-19. Assay used: immunoSEQ multiplex PCR; TCRdb lists only in-frame clones, some missing. The table records fewer than 300,000 clones, 80% to 85% of them present only once. Sequenced sample: PBMCs or T cells enriched from blood (not recorded which). Receptors were obtained from a middle-aged man who had been exposed to COVID-19.

The chain joins TRBV7-9 to TRBJ1-1; perhaps TRBD1 as D (6 bases). Germline CDR1 SEHNR, CDR2 FQNEAQ (reference sequence). The CDR3 extends over 12 amino acids. V lost 7 bases and J lost 7, with 13 bases in between. CDR3 sequence reads: CASTSRTVEAFF. CDR3 coding DNA: TGTGCCAGCACTTCTAGGACAGTTGAAGCTTTCTTT.

V is TRBV7-9 and J is TRBJ2-5; D perhaps matches TRBD2 (5 bases). The CDR3 is made up of 13 amino acids. V lost 5 bases, J lost 4 bases, and 11 bases lay in between. Germline V gives CDR1 SEHNR, CDR2 FQNEAQ (reference sequence). Here the CDR3 reads CASSRDGGETQYF. CDR3 DNA: TGTGCCAGCAGCCGAGATGGAGGAGAGACCCAGTACTTC.

The chain recombines TRBV27 with TRBJ1-2; possible D gene TRBD1, 6 bases. This CDR3 comprises 14 residues. CDR1 is MNHEY, CDR2 SMNVEV, per germline (reference sequence). V lost 3 bases and J 7 bases, leaving 15 bases between the germline ends. CDR3: CASSFSTTGSGYTF. As DNA, the CDR3 is TGTGCCAGCAGTTTTTCCACTACAGGGTCTGGCTACACCTTC.

The genes are TRBV7-9 and TRBJ1-4, with D perhaps TRBD1 (6 bases). V was clipped by 6 bases and J by 8 bases, with 10 bases between them. This CDR3 comprises 12 residues. CDR1 is SEHNR, CDR2 FQNEAQ, per germline (reference sequence). In nucleotides, the CDR3 is TGTGCCAGCAGATCCGGGACAGAAAAACTGTTTTTT. It translates to CASRSGTEKLFF.

V is TRBV5-1 and J is TRBJ2-7; TRBD2 matches at 13 bases. Germline V CDR1 and CDR2: SGHRS, YFSETQ. The CDR3 spans 13 residues. The V and J ends lost 5 bases and 4 bases, in that order; junction bases with no gene match: 0. CDR3 coding DNA: TGCGCCAGCAGACTAGCGGGAGGGTACGAGCAGTACTTC. Its translation: CASRLAGGYEQYF.